Following are 12 T cell receptor beta chains from one sample sequenced in a study of T cell responses to AZD1222 COVID-19 vaccine. The assay was immunoSEQ multiplex PCR, and TCRdb's table has in-frame clones only and misses some. This table has roughly 100,000 clones, approximately 90% appearing once. The material was peripheral blood, obtained 28 days after the second AZD1222 dose. The origin of the receptors is an adult who received the AZD1222 COVID-19 vaccine.

For this clone: The junction departs from the called germline gene at one end, perhaps through a read error. The chain is built from TRBV19 and TRBJ2-1, with a weak D call TRBD2 (6 bases). Looked up from germline, CDR1 is LNHDA and CDR2 is SQIVND (reference sequence). This CDR3 is 15 amino acids long. CDR3 in amino acids: CASSIRRGSDNEQFF. CDR3 in DNA: TGTGCCAGTAGTATACGGAGGGGCTCCGACAATGAGCAGTTCTTC.

This chain joins TRBV10-3 and TRBJ1-4; D uncertain. Germline assignment: CDR1 ENHRY and CDR2 SYGVKD. The germline V and J ends were trimmed by 0 bases and 5 bases, with 13 bases remaining between them. The CDR3 is 16 amino acids. CDR3: CAISESLVGINEKLFF. The CDR3 coding sequence is TGTGCCATCAGTGAGTCGTTGGTCGGAATCAATGAAAAACTGTTTTTT.

The chain is built from TRBV3-1 (or the pseudogene TRBV3-2) and TRBJ1-4; 8 nucleotides line up with TRBD1. The CDR3 is 15 amino acids. J lost 3 bases, V lost 3 bases, and 3 bases had no gene match. The V gene's germline CDR1 is LGHDT and CDR2 YNNKEL (reference sequence). The CDR3 region is CASSQSQGANEKLFF. In nucleotides, the CDR3 is TGTGCCAGCAGCCAGTCACAGGGGGCTAATGAAAAACTGTTTTTT.

The gene calls are TRBV6-6 and TRBJ2-7, with D possibly matching TRBD1 (6 bases). With 5 bases removed from V and 3 bases from J, the gap between germline ends came to 8 bases. The CDR3 is 12 amino acids. In germline, CDR1 is MNHNY, CDR2 SVGAGI (reference sequence). The CDR3 loop reads CASSQQGYEQYF. CDR3 bases: TGTGCCAGCAGTCAACAGGGCTACGAGCAGTACTTC.

V and J are TRBV18 and TRBJ1-1, with 9 bases matching TRBD1. Germline lookup yields CDR1 KGHSH and CDR2 LQKENI. With V trimmed by 5 bases and J by 5 bases, 9 bases remained unmatched. The CDR3 covers 15 residues. The CDR3 DNA follows: TGTGCCAGCTCATCCCTGGACAGGGGAGGAACTGAAGCTTTCTTT. Translated: CASSSLDRGGTEAFF.

The genes are TRBV10-3 and TRBJ2-5, with D possibly being TRBD2 (6 bases). Trimming removed 4 bases from V and 0 bases from J, with 12 bases in between. CDR1 ENHRY and CDR2 SYGVKD come from the germline V gene. The CDR3 runs to 15 residues. CDR3 DNA: TGTGCCATCAGTGTCGTGGGAGGCTACCAAGAGACCCAGTACTTC. It translates to CAISVVGGYQETQYF.

The chain has TRBV28 and TRBJ2-7; maybe TRBD2 (6 bases). CDR3 length: 13 amino acids. Deletions cut 10 bases from V and 3 bases from J, with 16 bases between. CDR1 is MDHEN, CDR2 SYDVKM, per germline. Here the CDR3 DNA reads TGTGCCATGCCGGGACTGAGATACTACGAGCAGTACTTC. Translation: CAMPGLRYYEQYF.

With regard to this clone: Sequence at one end of the junction differs from germline and may be a read error. The chain couples TRBV7-9 to TRBJ2-1, with a possible D match to TRBD2 (6 bases). Germline CDR1 and CDR2: SEHNR and FQNEAQ (reference sequence). This CDR3 has 11 amino acids. The CDR3 is CASSLVGGGVF. The CDR3 DNA reads as TGTGCCAGCAGCTTAGTTGGCGGAGGGGTCTTC.

A note on this clone: Other DNA sequences in this specimen translate into the identical CDR3. The chain combines TRBV4-1 with TRBJ1-3, with TRBD1 as a possible D gene (6 bases). Germline V gene data show CDR1 as MGHRA and CDR2 as YSYEKL. The V gene lost 3 bases and the J gene lost 2 bases, with 11 bases spanning the gap. The CDR3 runs 15 residues. The CDR3 DNA sequence: TGCGCCAGCAGCCAGCCAGGGGCTGCTGGAAACACCATATATTTT. Its translation is CASSQPGAAGNTIYF.

In its sample, this clone was seen many times. The chain carries TRBV6-4 and TRBJ2-4; D remains ambiguous. Germline V gives CDR1 MRHNA, CDR2 SNTAGT. Trimming removed 2 bases at V and 1 base at J, with 3 bases between. The CDR3 runs to 13 residues. CDR3 DNA: TGTGCCAGCAGTGACAGGGCCAAAAACATTCAGTACTTC. This sequence encodes CASSDRAKNIQYF.

The chain recombines TRBV5-8 with TRBJ2-7; maybe TRBD2 (7 bases). Germline V gene lookup returns CDR1 SGHTS and CDR2 YDEGEE. This CDR3 spans 15 amino acids. Trimming pared 0 bases from V and 4 bases from J, leaving 14 bases between. CDR3 in amino acids: CASSLAVRGPYEQYF. As DNA, the CDR3 is TGTGCCAGCAGCTTGGCCGTGCGGGGGCCGTACGAGCAGTACTTC.

This clone occurred once. The chain links TRBV14 to TRBJ1-2; D might be TRBD1 (5 bases). This CDR3 has 15 amino acids. Germline CDR1 and CDR2: SGHDN and FVKESK. V lost 0 bases and J lost 7, with 15 bases in between. The CDR3 protein is CASSQDLTGVRGYTF. As DNA, the CDR3 is TGTGCCAGCAGCCAAGATCTCACGGGGGTACGTGGCTACACCTTC.